What follows is one T cell receptor (beta chain) and its context. What it recognizes is unknown. These data belong to a study of T cell responses to AZD1222 COVID-19 vaccine. As for the study in general: Pooling covered second doses at about 4 or about 12 weeks.

Study-level points and caveats: Clonal diversity may have been underestimated, and the donors were mostly white British, with more females than males. Sampling that yielded the repertoires occurred only after the peak T cell response. Spike-specific TCR breadth and depth rose after two AZD1222 doses.

The protocol was immunoSEQ multiplex PCR, while the TCRdb copy is restricted to in-frame clones and leaves out a portion. The table has over 110,000 clones, approximately 94% seen once. The V gene end was trimmed by 4 bases and the J gene end by 3 bases; junction bases not matched to a gene: 4. Germline V lookup: CDR1 SGHVS, CDR2 FNYEAQ. The CDR3 sequence is 14 residues long. V gene TRBV7-6 combines with J gene TRBJ2-3; 7 bases agree with TRBD1. The specimen was peripheral blood, collected on day 0 of AZD1222 vaccination. This TCR came from an adult in good health. In DNA, the CDR3 is TGTGCCAGCAGCTCTCGACAGGGAACAGATACGCAGTATTTT. It translates to CASSSRQGTDTQYF.